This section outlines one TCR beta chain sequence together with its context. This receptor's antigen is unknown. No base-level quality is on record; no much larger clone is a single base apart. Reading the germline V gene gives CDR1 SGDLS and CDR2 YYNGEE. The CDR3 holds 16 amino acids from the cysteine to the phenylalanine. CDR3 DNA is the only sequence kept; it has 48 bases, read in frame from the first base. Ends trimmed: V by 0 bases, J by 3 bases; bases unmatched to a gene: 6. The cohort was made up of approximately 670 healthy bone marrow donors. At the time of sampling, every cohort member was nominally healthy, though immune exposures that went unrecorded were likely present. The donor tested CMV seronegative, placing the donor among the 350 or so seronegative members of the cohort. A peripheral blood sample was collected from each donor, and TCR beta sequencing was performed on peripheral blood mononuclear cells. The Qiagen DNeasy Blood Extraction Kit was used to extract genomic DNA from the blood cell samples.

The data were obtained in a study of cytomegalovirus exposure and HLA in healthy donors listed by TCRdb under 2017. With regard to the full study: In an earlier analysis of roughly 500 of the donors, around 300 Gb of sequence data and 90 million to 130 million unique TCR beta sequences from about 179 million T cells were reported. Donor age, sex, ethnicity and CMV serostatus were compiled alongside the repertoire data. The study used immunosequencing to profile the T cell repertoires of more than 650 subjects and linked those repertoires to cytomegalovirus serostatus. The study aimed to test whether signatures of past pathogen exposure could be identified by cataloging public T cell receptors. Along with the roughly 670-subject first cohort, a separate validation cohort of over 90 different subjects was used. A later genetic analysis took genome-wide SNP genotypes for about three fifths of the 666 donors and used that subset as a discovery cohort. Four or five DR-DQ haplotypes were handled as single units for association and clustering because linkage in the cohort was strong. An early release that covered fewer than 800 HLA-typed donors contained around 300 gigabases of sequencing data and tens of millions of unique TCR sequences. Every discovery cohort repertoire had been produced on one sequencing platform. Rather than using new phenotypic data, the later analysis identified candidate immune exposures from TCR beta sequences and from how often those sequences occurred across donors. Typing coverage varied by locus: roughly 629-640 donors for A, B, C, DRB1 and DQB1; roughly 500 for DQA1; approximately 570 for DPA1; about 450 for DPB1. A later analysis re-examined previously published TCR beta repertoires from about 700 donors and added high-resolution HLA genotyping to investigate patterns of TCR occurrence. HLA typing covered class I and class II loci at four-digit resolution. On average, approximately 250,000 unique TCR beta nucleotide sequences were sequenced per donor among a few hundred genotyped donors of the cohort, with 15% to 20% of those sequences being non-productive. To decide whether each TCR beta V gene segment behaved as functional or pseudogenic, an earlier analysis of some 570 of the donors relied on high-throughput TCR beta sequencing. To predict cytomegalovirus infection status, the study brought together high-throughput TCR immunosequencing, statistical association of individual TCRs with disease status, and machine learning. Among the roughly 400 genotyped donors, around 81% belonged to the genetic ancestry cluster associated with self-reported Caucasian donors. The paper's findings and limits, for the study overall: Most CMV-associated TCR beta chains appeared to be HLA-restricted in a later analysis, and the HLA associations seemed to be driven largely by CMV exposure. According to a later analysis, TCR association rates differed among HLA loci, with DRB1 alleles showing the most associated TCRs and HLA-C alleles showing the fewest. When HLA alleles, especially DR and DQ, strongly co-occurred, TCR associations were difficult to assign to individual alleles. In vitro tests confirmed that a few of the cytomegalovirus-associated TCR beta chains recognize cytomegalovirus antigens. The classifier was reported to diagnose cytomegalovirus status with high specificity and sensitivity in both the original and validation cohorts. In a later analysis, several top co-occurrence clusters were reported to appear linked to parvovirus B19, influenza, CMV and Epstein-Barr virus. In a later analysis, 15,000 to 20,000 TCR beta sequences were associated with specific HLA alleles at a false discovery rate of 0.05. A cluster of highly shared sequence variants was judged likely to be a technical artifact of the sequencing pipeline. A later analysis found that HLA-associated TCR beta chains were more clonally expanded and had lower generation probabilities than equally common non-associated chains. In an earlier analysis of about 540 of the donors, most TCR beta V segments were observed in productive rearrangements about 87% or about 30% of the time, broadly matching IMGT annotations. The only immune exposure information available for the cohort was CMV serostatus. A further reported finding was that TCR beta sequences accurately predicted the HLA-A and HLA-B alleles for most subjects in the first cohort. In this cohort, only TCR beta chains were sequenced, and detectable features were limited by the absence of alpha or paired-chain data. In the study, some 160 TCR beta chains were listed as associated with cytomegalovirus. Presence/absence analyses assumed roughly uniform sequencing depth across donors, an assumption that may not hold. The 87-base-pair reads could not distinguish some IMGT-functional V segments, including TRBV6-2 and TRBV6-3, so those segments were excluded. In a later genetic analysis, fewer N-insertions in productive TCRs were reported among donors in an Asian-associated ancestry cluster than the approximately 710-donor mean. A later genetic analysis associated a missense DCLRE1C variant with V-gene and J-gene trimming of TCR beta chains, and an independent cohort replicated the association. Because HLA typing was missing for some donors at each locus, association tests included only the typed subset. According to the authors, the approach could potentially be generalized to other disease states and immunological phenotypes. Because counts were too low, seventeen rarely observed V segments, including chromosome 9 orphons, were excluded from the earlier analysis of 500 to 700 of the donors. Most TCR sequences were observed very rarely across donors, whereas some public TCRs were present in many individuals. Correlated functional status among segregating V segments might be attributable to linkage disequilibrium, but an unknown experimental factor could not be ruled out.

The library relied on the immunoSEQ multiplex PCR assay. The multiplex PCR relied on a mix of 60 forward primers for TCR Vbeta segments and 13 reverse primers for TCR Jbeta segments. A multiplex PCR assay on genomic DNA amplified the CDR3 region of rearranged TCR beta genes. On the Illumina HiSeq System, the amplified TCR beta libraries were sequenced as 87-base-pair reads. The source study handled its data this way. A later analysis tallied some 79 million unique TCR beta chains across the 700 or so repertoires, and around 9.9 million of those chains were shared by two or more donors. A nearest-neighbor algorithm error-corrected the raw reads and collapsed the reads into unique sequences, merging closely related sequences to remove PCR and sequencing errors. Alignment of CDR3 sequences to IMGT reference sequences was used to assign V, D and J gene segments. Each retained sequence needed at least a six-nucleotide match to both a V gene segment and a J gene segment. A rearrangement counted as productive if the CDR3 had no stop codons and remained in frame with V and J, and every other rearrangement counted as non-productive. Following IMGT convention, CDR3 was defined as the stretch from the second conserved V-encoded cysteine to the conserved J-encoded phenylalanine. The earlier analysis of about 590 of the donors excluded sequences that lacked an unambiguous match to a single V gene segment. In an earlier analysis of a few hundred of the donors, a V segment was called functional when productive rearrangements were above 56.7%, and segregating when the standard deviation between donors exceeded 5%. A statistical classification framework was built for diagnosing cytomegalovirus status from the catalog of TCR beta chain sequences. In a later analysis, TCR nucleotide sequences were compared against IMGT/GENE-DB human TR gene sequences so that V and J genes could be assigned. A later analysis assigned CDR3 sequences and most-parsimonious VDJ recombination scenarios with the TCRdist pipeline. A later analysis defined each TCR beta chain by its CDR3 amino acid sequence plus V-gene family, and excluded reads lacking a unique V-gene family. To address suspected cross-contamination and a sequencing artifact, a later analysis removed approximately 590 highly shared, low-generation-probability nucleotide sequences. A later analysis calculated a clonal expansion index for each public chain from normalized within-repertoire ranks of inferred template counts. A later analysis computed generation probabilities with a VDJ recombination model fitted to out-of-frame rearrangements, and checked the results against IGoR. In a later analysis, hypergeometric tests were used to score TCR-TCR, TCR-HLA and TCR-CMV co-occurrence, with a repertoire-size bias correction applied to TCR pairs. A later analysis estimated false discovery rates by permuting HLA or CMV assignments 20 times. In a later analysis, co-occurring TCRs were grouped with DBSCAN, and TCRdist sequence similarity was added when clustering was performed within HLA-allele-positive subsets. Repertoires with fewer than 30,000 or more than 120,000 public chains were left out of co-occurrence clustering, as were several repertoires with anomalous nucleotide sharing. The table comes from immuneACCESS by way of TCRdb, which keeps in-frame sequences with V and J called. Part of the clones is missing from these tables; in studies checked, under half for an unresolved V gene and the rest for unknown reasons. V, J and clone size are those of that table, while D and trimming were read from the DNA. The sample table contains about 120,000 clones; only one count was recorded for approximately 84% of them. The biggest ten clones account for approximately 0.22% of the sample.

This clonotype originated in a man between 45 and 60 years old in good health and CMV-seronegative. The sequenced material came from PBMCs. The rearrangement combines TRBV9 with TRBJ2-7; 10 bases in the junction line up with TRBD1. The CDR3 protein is CASSVGAGQGSYEQYF. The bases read TGTGCCAGCAGCGTAGGCGCGGGACAGGGGAGCTACGAGCAGTACTTC.